The next 4 T cell receptor beta chains were all read from a single sample in a study of blood T cell repertoires in COVID-19. This table comes from immunoSEQ multiplex PCR, and its TCRdb copy is limited to in-frame clones, with some not included. The sample lists about 260,000 clones, 91% occurring once. Sequenced material: peripheral blood. The source of these receptors is a person aged 18-30 years with COVID-19, enrolled during active disease.

The CDR3 DNA follows: TGTGCCAGCATTCGACTAGGGGTCGATGAGCAGTTCTTC. This gives the protein CASIRLGVDEQFF. The chain links TRBV2 to TRBJ2-1; tentative D call: TRBD2 (6 bases). The CDR3 covers 13 residues. Germline CDR1 is SNHLY and CDR2 is FYNNEI. V was cut by 7 bases and J by 8 bases, with 15 bases left in between.

This sequence joins TRBV12-5 and TRBJ1-2; D not resolved. This CDR3 spans 13 amino acids. The germline V gene encodes CDR1 LGHNT and CDR2 FRNRAP. Between the trimmed V and J ends, which lost 2 bases and 8 bases, there was a span of 12 bases. This chain's CDR3 is CASGLTPEGGYTF. The DNA for the CDR3 is TGTGCTAGTGGTTTGACGCCAGAGGGAGGCTACACCTTC.

The genes are TRBV4-1 and TRBJ2-5, with D possibly being TRBD2 (6 bases). The V gene's germline CDR1 is MGHRA and CDR2 YSYEKL. The CDR3 is made up of 16 amino acids. With 1 base removed from V and 3 bases from J, the gap between germline ends came to 15 bases. The CDR3 protein is CASSQGNAGKKETQYF. In DNA form, the CDR3 reads TGCGCCAGCAGCCAAGGGAATGCGGGAAAGAAAGAGACCCAGTACTTC.

This chain links TRBV27 with TRBJ2-3, with D unclear. This CDR3 has 15 amino acids. V was trimmed by 3 bases and J by 0 bases, leaving 10 bases between them. Germline V gene sequence: CDR1 MNHEY, CDR2 SMNVEV (reference sequence). This chain's CDR3 is CASSFRGRSTDTQYF. In DNA form, the CDR3 reads TGTGCCAGCAGTTTTAGAGGCAGAAGCACAGATACGCAGTATTTT.